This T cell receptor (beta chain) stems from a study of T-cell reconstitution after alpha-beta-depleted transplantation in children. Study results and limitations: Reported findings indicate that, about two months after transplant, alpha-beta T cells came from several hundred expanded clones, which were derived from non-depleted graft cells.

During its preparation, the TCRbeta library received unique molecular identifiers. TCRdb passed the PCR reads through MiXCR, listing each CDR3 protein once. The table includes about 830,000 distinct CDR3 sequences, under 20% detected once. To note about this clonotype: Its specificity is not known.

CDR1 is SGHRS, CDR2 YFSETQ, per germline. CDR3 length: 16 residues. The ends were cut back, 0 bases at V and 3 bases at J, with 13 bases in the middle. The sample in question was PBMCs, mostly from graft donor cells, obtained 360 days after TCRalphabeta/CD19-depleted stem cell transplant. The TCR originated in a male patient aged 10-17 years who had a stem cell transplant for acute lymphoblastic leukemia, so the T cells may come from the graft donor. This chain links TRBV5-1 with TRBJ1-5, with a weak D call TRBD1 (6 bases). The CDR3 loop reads CASSLAGGQINQPQHF. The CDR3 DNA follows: TGCGCCAGCAGCTTGGCCGGGGGGCAGATCAATCAGCCCCAGCATTTT.